This T cell receptor beta chain was found in a study of T-cell memory formation after mild COVID-19. Study findings and constraints: Clones shrinking between day 15 and 85 showed a balanced CD4/CD8 split, and those that grew later tilted toward CD4+.

This clonotype was seen a handful of times. Its antigen is not identified. With constant-segment primers, 5'RACE yielded cDNA libraries of TCR alpha and TCR beta that carried sample barcodes and UMIs. MiXCR was run by TCRdb on the 5' RACE reads, yielding one entry per CDR3 protein. The sample gives about 430,000 distinct CDR3 sequences, approximately 24% of which show up once; roughly 8.9% is in the top ten. Germline CDR1 reads MGHRA; CDR2 reads YSYEKL. Trimming removed 0 bases at V and 8 bases at J, with 7 bases between. The CDR3 contains 12 residues. The source is an adult woman who had mild COVID-19 (a few samples of this study predate the infection). Cell type and time point are not known. Sequenced input: PBMCs or a T cell subset sorted from them (not recorded which). The chain couples TRBV4-1 to TRBJ1-1; D is ambiguous. The CDR3 bases are TGCGCCAGCAGCCAAGAGGGCAGGGAAGCTTTCTTT. Translated, it gives CASSQEGREAFF.